The 8 T cell receptor beta chains listed next were all sequenced from one sample in a study of cytomegalovirus exposure and HLA in healthy donors. The PCR had 60 Vbeta and 13 Jbeta primers. Sequencing used immunoSEQ multiplex PCR; TCRdb keeps in-frame clones, though not all of them. The sample has about 90,000 clones, about 73% seen once; the top ten hold around 4.3%. Sequencing used PBMCs. All receptors come from a woman in her thirties or forties in good health and CMV-seropositive.

This clone was detected only a few times. The chain employs TRBV18 and TRBJ1-2; 7 bases fit TRBD1. The CDR3 is made up of 16 amino acids. Germline V gene lookup returns CDR1 KGHSH and CDR2 LQKENI. The V gene end was trimmed by 3 bases and the J gene end by 3 bases; junction bases not matched to a gene: 10. Here the CDR3 DNA reads TGTGCCAGCTCACCCGGAATCAACAGGGGCGACTATGGCTACACCTTC. It yields the protein CASSPGINRGDYGYTF.

The chain couples TRBV6-4 to TRBJ1-1; D might be TRBD1 (6 bases). The V and J ends lost 6 bases and 4 bases respectively, with 9 bases between them. The germline V gene encodes CDR1 MRHNA and CDR2 SNTAGT. CDR3 size: 12 residues. Here the CDR3 reads CASRGAGTEAFF. The CDR3 region has the DNA TGTGCCAGCAGGGGGGCCGGCACTGAAGCTTTCTTT.

This clone was picked up a small number of times. The V and J genes are TRBV7-9 and TRBJ2-3; D gene uncertain. V was trimmed by 4 bases and J by 0 bases, leaving 2 bases between them. The CDR3 runs to 12 residues. Germline CDR1 is SEHNR and CDR2 is FQNEAQ (reference sequence). In DNA form, the CDR3 reads TGTGCCAGCAGCTCTAGCACAGATACGCAGTATTTT. Protein product: CASSSSTDTQYF.

The chain uses TRBV4-3 and TRBJ2-7, with D perhaps matching TRBD2 (5 bases). Germline V lookup: CDR1 LGHNA, CDR2 YSLEER. The CDR3 runs 13 residues. V lost 0 bases and J 9 bases, leaving 12 bases between the germline ends. The chain's CDR3 is CASSQDEGWVQYF. CDR3 coding DNA: TGCGCCAGCAGCCAAGATGAGGGATGGGTGCAGTACTTC.

In its sample, this clone was seen once. The chain links TRBV5-1 to TRBJ2-1; TRBD2 aligns across 13 bases. This CDR3 region has 16 residues. The V segment lost 4 bases and the J segment 6 bases; nucleotides outside the gene matches: 7. Germline values: CDR1 SGHRS, CDR2 YFSETQ. The CDR3 DNA reads as TGCGCCAGCAGCGCTGGACTAGCGGGAGTGTTCAATGAGCAGTTCTTC. Translation gives CASSAGLAGVFNEQFF.

This clone was picked up a small number of times. The chain carries TRBV5-6 and TRBJ2-7, with D maybe TRBD1 (5 bases). V was trimmed by 0 bases and J by 1 base, leaving 5 bases between them. Germline CDR1 is SGHDT and CDR2 is YYEEEE. The CDR3 covers 13 residues. Here the CDR3 DNA reads TGTGCCAGCAGCTTGGACAGGTCCTACGAGCAGTACTTC. Translating it yields CASSLDRSYEQYF. Variable domain in full (rest from reference TRBV5-6 and TRBJ2-7): DAGVTQSPTHLIKTRGQQVTLRCSPKSGHDTVSWYQQALGQGPQFIFQYYEEEERQRGNFPDRFSGHQFPNYSSELNVNALLLGDSALYLCASSLDRSYEQYFGPGTRLTVT.

As for this clone: One junction end does not reproduce the germline sequence, and a read error may be involved. V usage is TRBV7-9 and J usage is TRBJ1-2; 7 bases agree with TRBD1. This CDR3 spans 14 amino acids. CDR1 and CDR2 from the germline V gene are SEHNR and FQNEAQ (reference sequence). CDR3 coding DNA: TGTTCCAGCAGCTTAGGGACAGTTTTATATGGCTACACCTTC. Protein: CSSSLGTVLYGYTF.

The DNA of the CDR3 is TGTGCCAGCAGTGACTCACGGGAGTCTAGCGAGCAGTACTTC. Protein: CASSDSRESSEQYF. The chain is built from TRBV6-4 and TRBJ2-7; the D gene is possibly TRBD2 (6 bases). Germline V gives CDR1 MRHNA, CDR2 SNTAGT. CDR3 length: 14 residues. Trimming removed 0 bases at V and 6 bases at J, with 12 bases between.